These 8 T cell receptor beta chains share one sample of origin, sequenced in a study of regulatory T cells in long-lasting Graves disease. Relying on iRepertoire HTBI primers and Arm-PCR of CDR3 regions, the team built TCR beta libraries. TCRdb re-analysed the multiplex PCR reads in MiXCR, keeping a single row per CDR3 protein. The table has 350,000 to 500,000 distinct CDR3 sequences, about 17% seen once. Described time point: newly diagnosed GD, antithyroid drugs for less than 3 months. TCR sequences were obtained from RNA taken from PBMCs. This sample was also put to use in a study of T cells in Graves' hyperthyroidism and ophthalmopathy.

The specimen was peripheral blood mononuclear cells (PBMCs), collected at new diagnosis, from a patient treated with antithyroid drugs. These receptors originate from a woman between 18 and 29 years old with Graves disease.

This clonotype was detected many times. This sequence joins TRBV20-1 and TRBJ1-1; possibly TRBD1 for D (5 bases). The germline CDR1 and CDR2 sequences are DFQATT and SNEGSKA (reference sequence). The CDR3 has 13 amino acids. The V and J ends lost 3 bases and 3 bases respectively, with 11 bases between them. The CDR3 spells CSARKDTHTEAFF. The CDR3 nucleotides read TGCAGTGCTAGGAAGGACACACACACTGAAGCTTTCTTT.

This clonotype was detected many times. The genes are TRBV4-2 and TRBJ1-2, with D perhaps TRBD1 (6 bases). This CDR3 has 13 amino acids. Germline CDR1 and CDR2: LGHNA and YNFKEQ. Deletions cut 2 bases from V and 7 bases from J, with 11 bases between. The CDR3 bases are TGTGCCAGCAGCCAAACAGGGACGGGTGGCTACACCTTC. Its translation is CASSQTGTGGYTF.

This clonotype was recorded many times. The rearrangement links TRBV6-1 to TRBJ1-5; the D is unclear. The CDR3 sequence is 15 residues long. Trimming left V 0 bases short and J 0 bases short, with 6 bases between. Germline V gene sequence: CDR1 MNHNS, CDR2 SASEGT. CDR3 in amino acids: CASSEAWGSNQPQHF. DNA of the CDR3: TGTGCCAGCAGTGAAGCGTGGGGTAGCAATCAGCCCCAGCATTTT.

This clonotype was counted many times. The chain uses TRBV12-3 or TRBV12-4 and TRBJ1-3; D perhaps matches TRBD1 (6 bases). V was trimmed by 6 bases and J by 1 base, leaving 7 bases between them. This CDR3 spans 13 amino acids. This CDR3 is CASRTGSGNTIYF. The CDR3 region has the DNA TGTGCCAGCAGAACAGGGTCTGGAAACACCATATATTTT.

This clonotype was observed many times. This chain links TRBV12-3 or TRBV12-4 with TRBJ1-5; the match to TRBD1 covers 8 bases. The junction had 7 bases not matched to a gene; V was cut back by 1 base and J by 5 bases. CDR3 size: 16 residues. CDR3 sequence reads: CASSLVAGQGYQPQHF. CDR3 bases: TGTGCCAGCAGTTTAGTTGCCGGACAGGGATATCAGCCCCAGCATTTT.

This clonotype showed up just a few times. This chain connects TRBV12-5 to TRBJ2-1, with D tentatively TRBD2 (6 bases). The CDR3 totals 17 residues. Germline-derived CDR1 and CDR2 are LGHNT and FRNRAP. Trimming took off 3 bases at V and 2 bases at J, with 17 bases between the two ends. The CDR3: CASGLFEVGGTYNEQFF. CDR3 DNA: TGTGCTAGTGGTTTATTTGAGGTGGGCGGGACCTACAATGAGCAGTTCTTC.

This clonotype showed up just once. J is TRBJ2-3 and V is TRBV5-1; no definite D call. Germline V gene lookup returns CDR1 SGHRS and CDR2 YFSETQ. The CDR3 spans 13 residues. The V end was cut by 1 base, the J end by 6 bases, with 9 bases between. The CDR3 loop reads CASSLNGLDTQYF. CDR3 DNA: TGCGCCAGCAGCTTGAATGGGTTGGATACGCAGTATTTT.

This clonotype was counted at least ten times. The chain uses TRBV3-1 and TRBJ2-5; 9 nucleotides agree with TRBD1. V lost 5 bases to trimming and J lost 0 bases; unmatched junction nucleotides: 1. Germline V gene data show CDR1 as LGHDT and CDR2 as YNNKEL (reference sequence). The CDR3 sequence is 14 residues long. The CDR3 spells CASSDRGYQETQYF. As DNA, the CDR3 is TGTGCCAGCAGCGACAGGGGGTACCAAGAGACCCAGTACTTC.